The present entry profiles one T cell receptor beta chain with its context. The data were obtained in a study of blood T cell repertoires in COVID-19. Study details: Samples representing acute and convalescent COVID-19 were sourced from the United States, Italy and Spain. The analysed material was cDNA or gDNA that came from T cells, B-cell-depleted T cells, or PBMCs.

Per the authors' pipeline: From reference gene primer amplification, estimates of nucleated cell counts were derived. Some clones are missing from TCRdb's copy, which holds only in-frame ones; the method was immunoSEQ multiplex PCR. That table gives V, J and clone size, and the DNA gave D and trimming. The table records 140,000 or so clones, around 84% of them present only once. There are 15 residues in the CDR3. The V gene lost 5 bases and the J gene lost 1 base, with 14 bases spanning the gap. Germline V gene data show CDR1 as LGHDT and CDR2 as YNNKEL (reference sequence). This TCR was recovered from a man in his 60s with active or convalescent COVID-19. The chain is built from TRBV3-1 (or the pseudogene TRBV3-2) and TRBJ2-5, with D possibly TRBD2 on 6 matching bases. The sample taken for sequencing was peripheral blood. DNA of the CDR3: TGTGCCAGCAGCGGAGGGGCCCGTCTCCAAGAGACCCAGTACTTC. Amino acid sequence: CASSGGARLQETQYF.